One and the same sample provided the 18 T cell receptor beta chains below, sequenced in a study of somatic mutations in cytotoxic T cells in rheumatoid arthritis. Method: immunoSEQ multiplex PCR; TCRdb's copy keeps in-frame clones and lacks some. The table records some 3,500 clones, 65% to 85% of them present only once. The sequencing sample was made of CD8+ T cells sorted from blood. The receptor source for this set is a man between 45 and 60 years old with rheumatoid arthritis.

This rearrangement joins TRBV19 to TRBJ2-1; tentatively, D is TRBD1 (5 bases). The CDR3 runs to 12 residues. V lost 6 bases to trimming and J lost 7 bases, with 10 bases between them. From germline, CDR1 is LNHDA and CDR2 SQIVND (reference sequence). The CDR3 bases are TGTGCCAGTAGCCTCCAGGGAAATGAGCAGTTCTTC. This encodes CASSLQGNEQFF.

V gene TRBV4-3 combines with J gene TRBJ2-7, with 10 bases aligning to TRBD1. This CDR3 is 16 amino acids long. Trimming removed 0 bases from V and 5 bases from J; junction bases left unmatched: 7. Germline V gives CDR1 LGHNA, CDR2 YSLEER. This CDR3 reads CASSQDRRQGAHEQYF. For the CDR3, the DNA is TGCGCCAGCAGCCAAGATCGACGACAGGGGGCCCACGAGCAGTACTTC.

This sequence joins TRBV4-1 and TRBJ2-7, with a weak D call TRBD1 (6 bases). CDR3 length equals 13 residues. Germline V lookup: CDR1 MGHRA, CDR2 YSYEKL. V was clipped by 3 bases and J by 4 bases, with 10 bases between them. DNA for the CDR3: TGCGCCAGCAGCCATGGACAGCTATACGAGCAGTACTTC. This codes for CASSHGQLYEQYF.

The chain carries TRBV6-6 and TRBJ2-5; TRBD1 aligns across 7 bases. The J segment lost 4 bases and the V segment lost 5 bases, leaving 10 bases of the junction unmatched. CDR1 and CDR2 from the germline V gene are MNHNY and SVGAGI (reference sequence). CDR3 size: 15 residues. CDR3 loop: CASSQEQGSRETQYF. CDR3 DNA: TGTGCCAGCAGTCAGGAACAGGGGAGCCGAGAGACCCAGTACTTC.

This chain links TRBV4-2 with TRBJ2-3; tentatively, D is TRBD2 (6 bases). The CDR3 extends over 16 amino acids. CDR1 is LGHNA and CDR2 is YNFKEQ in the germline V gene. With 0 bases removed from V and 0 bases from J, the gap between germline ends came to 10 bases. Written as DNA, the CDR3 is TGTGCCAGCAGCCAAGATCTAGCGATTAGCACAGATACGCAGTATTTT. It translates to CASSQDLAISTDTQYF.

This clone was seen only a few times. The J gene is TRBJ2-6, the V gene TRBV6-4; 9 bases map to TRBD2. The CDR3 has 16 residues. Germline CDR1 and CDR2: MRHNA and SNTAGT. The J segment lost 3 bases and the V segment lost 0 bases, leaving 0 bases of the junction unmatched. CDR3 region: CASSDSSGSGANVLTF. CDR3 DNA: TGTGCCAGCAGTGACTCTAGCGGGAGTGGGGCCAACGTCCTGACTTTC.

The CDR3, as DNA: TGTGCCAGCAGCTCTACCCTGGTCTACAATGAGCAGTTCTTC. Residues: CASSSTLVYNEQFF. The chain couples TRBV13 to TRBJ2-1; no clear D. Germline values: CDR1 PRHDT, CDR2 FYEKMQ (reference sequence). The CDR3 length is 14 residues. The V end lost 4 bases, the J end lost 3 bases, and 10 bases lay between the germline ends.

This chain connects TRBV6-5 to TRBJ1-1, with TRBD1 matching 10 bases. CDR3 length equals 14 residues. The germline gives CDR1 MNHEY, CDR2 SVGAGI. Trimming took 6 bases from V and 4 from J; bases not matched to a gene: 5. The CDR3 reads CASRWTGGATEAFF. The CDR3 nucleotides read TGTGCCAGCAGATGGACAGGGGGGGCCACTGAAGCTTTCTTT.

The rearrangement uses TRBV29-1 and TRBJ1-1; perhaps TRBD1 as D (5 bases). Per the germline V gene, CDR1 is SQVTM and CDR2 is ANQGSEA. The CDR3 consists of 12 residues. The V gene lost 4 bases and the J gene lost 4 bases, with 10 bases spanning the gap. CDR3 sequence: CSVAQGGTEAFF. The CDR3 DNA sequence: TGCAGCGTTGCTCAGGGCGGCACTGAAGCTTTCTTT.

The V gene is TRBV10-2, the J gene TRBJ2-1; the D gene is possibly TRBD2 (6 bases). V lost 6 bases, J lost 3 bases, and 21 bases lay in between. The CDR3 is 17 residues long. Germline assignment: CDR1 WSHSY and CDR2 SAAADI. The CDR3 sequence: CASSEGYRLADYNEQFF. CDR3 nucleotides: TGCGCCAGCAGCGAGGGGTATAGGTTAGCGGACTACAATGAGCAGTTCTTC.

The rearrangement links TRBV6-4 to TRBJ2-3; the D is unclear. The CDR3 has 13 amino acids. V dropped 0 bases and J dropped 4 bases, with 5 bases sitting between them. Germline V gene lookup returns CDR1 MRHNA and CDR2 SNTAGT. The CDR3 DNA sequence: TGTGCCAGCAGTGACTCTGAGGCAGATACGCAGTATTTT. Amino acids: CASSDSEADTQYF.

The V gene is TRBV19, the J gene TRBJ2-5, with D tentatively TRBD2 (5 bases). Germline V gene lookup returns CDR1 LNHDA and CDR2 SQIVND (reference sequence). This CDR3 contains 14 residues. Trimming removed 5 bases at V and 5 bases at J, with 15 bases between. In nucleotides, the CDR3 is TGTGCCAGTAGTCCCCGGGAAAACGGGGAGACCCAGTACTTC. It specifies CASSPRENGETQYF.

The table lists this clone with a few counts. The chain couples TRBV28 to TRBJ1-5, with TRBD1 matching 8 bases. The CDR3 is 16 residues long. J was trimmed by 6 bases and V by 5 bases; bases with no gene match: 12. Germline CDR1 reads MDHEN; CDR2 reads SYDVKM. In DNA form, the CDR3 reads TGTGCCAGCAGTCCACTCGACAGGGGAGGTGGTCAGCCCCAGCATTTT. It yields the protein CASSPLDRGGGQPQHF.

The chain uses TRBV6-1 and TRBJ1-1; 9 bases are a match to TRBD1. Germline CDR1 MNHNS, CDR2 SASEGT. V trimming: 4 bases; J trimming: 4 bases; junction bases outside the gene matches: 10. This CDR3 has 16 amino acids. The CDR3 is CASSGPGTGLGTEAFF. In DNA, the CDR3 is TGTGCCAGCAGTGGTCCCGGGACAGGGCTGGGCACTGAAGCTTTCTTT.

This clone was seen a single time. The chain links TRBV6-5 to TRBJ2-7, with D perhaps matching TRBD2 (5 bases). CDR1 is MNHEY and CDR2 is SVGAGI in the germline V gene. With 11 bases removed from V and 4 bases from J, the gap between germline ends came to 21 bases. The CDR3 contains 14 residues. CDR3 bases: TGTGCCTGTGGTGAGGGTAGGAGTATATACGAGCAGTACTTC. This encodes CACGEGRSIYEQYF.

The chain joins TRBV29-1 to TRBJ2-7; TRBD1 matches at 7 bases. CDR3 length: 12 amino acids. The junction had 8 bases not matched to a gene; V was cut back by 8 bases and J by 4 bases. The germline CDR1 and CDR2 sequences are SQVTM and ANQGSEA. CDR3 coding DNA: TGCAGCTACCGGGACAGCATTTACGAGCAGTACTTC. This codes for CSYRDSIYEQYF.

This clone ranks as large. The chain is built from TRBV4-3 and TRBJ2-3, with 9 bases aligning to TRBD2. The CDR3 is made up of 17 amino acids. Unmatched junction bases numbered 5, after V lost 1 base and J lost 0 bases. Germline-derived CDR1 and CDR2 are LGHNA and YSLEER. The CDR3 reads CASSQGPSGASTDTQYF. The DNA for the CDR3 is TGCGCCAGCAGCCAAGGGCCTAGCGGGGCTAGCACAGATACGCAGTATTTT.

This clone came up once. The V gene is TRBV2, the J gene TRBJ1-4; D is ambiguous. The CDR3 runs to 12 residues. Trimming pared 6 bases from V and 5 bases from J, leaving 7 bases between. Germline CDR1 SNHLY, CDR2 FYNNEI. The CDR3 DNA sequence: TGTGCCAGCAGGGCCGAAAATGAAAAACTGTTTTTT. This translates into CASRAENEKLFF. Based on the CDR3 plus reference TRBV2 and TRBJ1-4, the full variable domain is EPEVTQTPSHQVTQMGQEVILRCVPISNHLYFYWYRQILGQKVEFLVSFYNNEISEKSEIFDDQFSVERPDGSNFTLKIRSTKLEDSAMYFCASRAENEKLFFGSGTQLSVL.